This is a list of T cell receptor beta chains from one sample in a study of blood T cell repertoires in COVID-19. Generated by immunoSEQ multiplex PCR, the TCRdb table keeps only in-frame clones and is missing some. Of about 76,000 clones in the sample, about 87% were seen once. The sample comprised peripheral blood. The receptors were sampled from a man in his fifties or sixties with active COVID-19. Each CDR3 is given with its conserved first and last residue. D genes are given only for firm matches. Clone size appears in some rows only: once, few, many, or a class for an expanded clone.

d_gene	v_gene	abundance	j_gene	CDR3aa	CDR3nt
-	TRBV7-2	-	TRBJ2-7	CASSPPGGRGEQYF	TGTGCCAGCAGCCCGCCCGGGGGGCGGGGGGAGCAGTACTTC
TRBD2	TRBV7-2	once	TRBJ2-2	CASSPEGQREFNTGELFF	TGTGCCAGCAGCCCGGAGGGGCAGCGGGAGTTTAACACCGGGGAGCTGTTTTTT
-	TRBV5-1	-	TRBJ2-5	CASSLDHGETQYF	TGCGCCAGCAGCTTGGATCACGGGGAGACCCAGTACTTC
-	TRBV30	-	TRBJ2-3	CAWSRQGSDTQYF	TGTGCCTGGAGTCGGCAGGGGTCCGATACGCAGTATTTT
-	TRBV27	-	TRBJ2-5	CASSFLRERETQYF	TGTGCCAGCAGTTTCCTCAGGGAACGGGAGACCCAGTACTTC
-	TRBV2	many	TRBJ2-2	CASSEVRLNTGELFF	TGTGCCAGCAGTGAAGTGAGGCTCAACACCGGGGAGCTGTTTTTT
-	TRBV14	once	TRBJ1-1	CASSLLTGHLNTEAFF	TGTGCCAGCAGCCTGCTCACGGGACACCTGAACACTGAAGCTTTCTTT
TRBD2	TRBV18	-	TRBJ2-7	CASSAGLAGTYEQYF	TGTGCCAGCTCAGCAGGACTAGCGGGTACCTACGAGCAGTACTTC
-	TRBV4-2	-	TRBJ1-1	CASSQDRWAGAFF	TGTGCCAGCAGCCAAGATCGGTGGGCGGGTGCTTTCTTT
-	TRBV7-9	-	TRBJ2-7	CASSLVGTSSYEQYF	TGTGCCAGCAGCTTAGTGGGCACTAGCTCCTACGAGCAGTACTTC
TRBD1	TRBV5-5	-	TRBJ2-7	CASSDRQRTGRNEQYF	TGTGCCAGCAGCGACAGACAGAGGACAGGGAGGAACGAGCAGTACTTC
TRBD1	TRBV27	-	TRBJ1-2	CASSLRTGNYGYTF	TGTGCCAGCAGTTTACGGACAGGCAACTATGGCTACACCTTC
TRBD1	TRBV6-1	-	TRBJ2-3	CASSEGTGSYTDTQYF	TGTGCCAGCAGTGAAGGGACAGGGAGTTACACAGATACGCAGTATTTT
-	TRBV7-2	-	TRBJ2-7	CASSLQQPTYEQYF	TGTGCCAGCAGCTTACAACAGCCGACCTACGAGCAGTACTTC
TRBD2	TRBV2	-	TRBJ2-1	CASSPGTSPWGEFF	TGTGCCAGCAGTCCCGGGACTAGCCCGTGGGGGGAGTTCTTC
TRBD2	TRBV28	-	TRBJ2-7	CATGRGPPYEQYF	TGTGCAACGGGGAGGGGACCGCCCTACGAGCAGTACTTC
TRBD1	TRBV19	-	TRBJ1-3	CASRTGQDSGNTIYF	TGTGCCAGTAGAACGGGACAGGACTCTGGAAACACCATATATTTT
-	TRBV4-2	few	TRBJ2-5	CASSQGGGGLKETQYF	TGTGCCAGCAGCCAAGGAGGGGGGGGCCTTAAGGAGACCCAGTACTTC
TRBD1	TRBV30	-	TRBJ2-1	CASTGTGGAYNEQFF	TGTGCCTCCACCGGGACAGGGGGCGCCTACAATGAGCAGTTCTTC
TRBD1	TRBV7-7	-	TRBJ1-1	CASSTRIRDRGPTEAFF	TGTGCCAGCAGCACTCGGATCCGGGACAGGGGGCCAACTGAAGCTTTCTTT
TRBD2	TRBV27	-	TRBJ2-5	CASTPGWGLADQETQYF	TGTGCCAGCACTCCCGGGTGGGGACTAGCGGACCAAGAGACCCAGTACTTC
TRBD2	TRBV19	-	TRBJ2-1	CASSMRSGRGGRNEQFF	TGTGCCAGTAGTATGCGCTCGGGGCGGGGGGGCCGGAATGAGCAGTTCTTC
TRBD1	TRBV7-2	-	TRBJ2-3	CASSLGDRGRTDTQYF	TGTGCCAGCAGCTTAGGGGACAGGGGACGCACAGATACGCAGTATTTT
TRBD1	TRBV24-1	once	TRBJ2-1	CATSDFLSGTASYNEQFF	TGTGCCACCAGTGACTTTCTATCCGGGACAGCCTCCTACAATGAGCAGTTCTTC
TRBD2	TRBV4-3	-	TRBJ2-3	CASSPRGDGSTDTQYF	TGCGCCAGCAGCCCGCGGGGGGACGGATCCACAGATACGCAGTATTTT
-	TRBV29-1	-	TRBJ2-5	CSVEDQGPGETQYF	TGCAGCGTTGAAGATCAGGGGCCGGGGGAGACCCAGTACTTC
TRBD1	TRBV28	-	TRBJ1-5	CASRSQGAEQPQHF	TGTGCCAGCAGAAGTCAGGGGGCTGAACAGCCCCAGCATTTT
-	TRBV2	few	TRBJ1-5	CASSFNSNRVQPQHF	TGTGCCAGCAGTTTTAATTCAAACAGGGTTCAGCCCCAGCATTTT
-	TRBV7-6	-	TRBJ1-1	CASSPKEGTEAFF	TGTGCCAGCAGCCCTAAGGAGGGTACTGAAGCTTTCTTT
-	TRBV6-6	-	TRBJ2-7	CASNPQGGADEQYF	TGTGCCAGCAACCCCCAAGGCGGAGCGGACGAGCAGTACTTC
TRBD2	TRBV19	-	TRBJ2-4	CASSIEGGAENIQYF	TGTGCCAGTAGTATAGAGGGAGGGGCGGAAAACATTCAGTACTTC
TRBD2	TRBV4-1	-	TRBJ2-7	CASSRSGDPAYEQYF	TGCGCCAGCAGCCGTAGCGGGGACCCAGCCTACGAGCAGTACTTC
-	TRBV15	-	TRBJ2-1	CATSRAGVYNEQFF	TGTGCCACCAGCAGAGCGGGAGTCTACAATGAGCAGTTCTTC
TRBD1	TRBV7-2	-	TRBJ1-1	CASSSGGRTEAFF	TGTGCCAGCAGCTCAGGGGGTCGGACTGAAGCTTTCTTT
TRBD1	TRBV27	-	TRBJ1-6	CASSFGQGNSPLHF	TGTGCCAGCAGTTTCGGACAGGGTAATTCACCCCTCCACTTT
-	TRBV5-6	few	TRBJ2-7	CASSPGSPYEQYF	TGTGCCAGCAGCCCCGGGTCCCCCTACGAGCAGTACTTC
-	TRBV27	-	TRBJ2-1	CASRSDPKIGGEQFF	TGTGCCAGCAGGAGCGATCCGAAAATAGGCGGTGAGCAGTTCTTC
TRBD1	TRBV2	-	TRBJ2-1	CASSLRQGIAYNEQFF	TGTGCCAGCAGTCTTCGACAGGGGATTGCCTACAATGAGCAGTTCTTC
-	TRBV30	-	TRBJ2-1	CAWSVRGYPEQFF	TGTGCCTGGAGTGTACGAGGGTACCCCGAGCAGTTCTTC
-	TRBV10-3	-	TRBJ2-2	CAIRGAIGTLNTGELFF	TGTGCCATCAGGGGAGCCATCGGGACATTGAACACCGGGGAGCTGTTTTTT
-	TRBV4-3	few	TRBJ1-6	CASSQGEGVNSPLHF	TGCGCCAGCAGCCAAGGTGAGGGTGTAAATTCACCCCTCCACTTT
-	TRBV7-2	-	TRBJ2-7	CASSQSPPREQYF	TGTGCCAGCAGCCAATCCCCTCCTAGAGAGCAGTACTTC
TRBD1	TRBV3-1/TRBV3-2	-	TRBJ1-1	CASSQRDRVEAFF	TGTGCCAGCAGCCAGCGGGACAGGGTCGAAGCTTTCTTT
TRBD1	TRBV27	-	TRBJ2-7	CASFGTGTYEQYF	TGTGCCAGCTTCGGGACAGGGACCTACGAGCAGTACTTC
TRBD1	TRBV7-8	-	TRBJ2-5	CASSFPRGQGAGETQYF	TGTGCCAGCAGCTTCCCAAGGGGCCAGGGGGCTGGGGAGACCCAGTACTTC
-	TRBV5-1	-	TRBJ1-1	CASSLVGGLNTEAFF	TGCGCCAGCAGCTTGGTGGGGGGACTGAACACTGAAGCTTTCTTT
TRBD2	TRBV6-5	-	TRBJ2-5	CASSRGGEETQYF	TGTGCCAGCAGTCGGGGGGGCGAAGAGACCCAGTACTTC
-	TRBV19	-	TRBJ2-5	CASKGSGEETQYF	TGTGCCAGCAAGGGGTCGGGGGAAGAGACCCAGTACTTC
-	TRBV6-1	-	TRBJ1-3	CASSDRHSGNTIYF	TGTGCCAGCAGTGACAGGCACTCTGGAAACACCATATATTTT
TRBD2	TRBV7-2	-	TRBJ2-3	CASSRKSGGDTQYF	TGTGCCAGCAGCCGGAAGAGCGGGGGAGATACGCAGTATTTT
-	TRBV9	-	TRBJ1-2	CASSVDGNYGYTF	TGTGCCAGCAGCGTAGACGGTAACTATGGCTACACCTTC
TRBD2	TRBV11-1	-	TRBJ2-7	CASSFGTTYEQYF	TGTGCCAGCAGCTTCGGGACTACCTACGAGCAGTACTTC
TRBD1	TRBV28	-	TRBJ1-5	CASSGGGGAGQPQHF	TGTGCCAGCAGTGGCGGAGGGGGCGCGGGTCAGCCCCAGCATTTT